This is a list of T cell receptor beta chains from one sample in a study of cytomegalovirus exposure and HLA in healthy donors. Profiled with immunoSEQ multiplex PCR; TCRdb holds only in-frame clones, not every one. Among roughly 190,000 clones listed, roughly 76% were seen once. Specimen: PBMCs. These receptors came from a man between 40 and 49 years old in good health and CMV-seropositive. Each CDR3 is given without its conserved first and last residue. A D gene is named only where the DNA matches it firmly. Size is omitted from some rows. Given values are once, few, many or a class for expanded clones.

CDR3aa: ASSEMESSGNTIY; v_gene: TRBV6-1; d_gene: .; len: 13; j_gene: TRBJ1-3; abundance: .
CDR3aa: ASSAKQVPVNEQY; v_gene: TRBV18; d_gene: .; len: 13; j_gene: TRBJ2-7; abundance: .
CDR3aa: ASSLEGPPTYEQY; v_gene: TRBV5-6; d_gene: .; len: 13; j_gene: TRBJ2-7; abundance: .
CDR3aa: ASSPSRDRAAYEQY; v_gene: TRBV6-6; d_gene: TRBD1; len: 14; j_gene: TRBJ2-7; abundance: once
CDR3aa: ASSLEGALGQGETGELF; v_gene: TRBV7-6; d_gene: TRBD1; len: 17; j_gene: TRBJ2-2; abundance: .
CDR3aa: ASSPFGRGENYLNDSQETQY; v_gene: TRBV27; d_gene: TRBD2; len: 20; j_gene: TRBJ2-5; abundance: .
CDR3aa: ASSQVLTAPQETQY; v_gene: TRBV4-3; d_gene: .; len: 14; j_gene: TRBJ2-5; abundance: .
CDR3aa: ASSLDGSRAEKLF; v_gene: TRBV7-2; d_gene: .; len: 13; j_gene: TRBJ1-4; abundance: .
CDR3aa: ASSAGGPDGPQH; v_gene: TRBV6-1; d_gene: .; len: 12; j_gene: TRBJ1-5; abundance: .
CDR3aa: AWSVGTFTGELF; v_gene: TRBV30; d_gene: .; len: 12; j_gene: TRBJ2-2; abundance: .
CDR3aa: ASAGQPNQPQH; v_gene: TRBV7-2; d_gene: .; len: 11; j_gene: TRBJ1-5; abundance: .
CDR3aa: ASSVQGANEKLF; v_gene: TRBV9; d_gene: TRBD1; len: 12; j_gene: TRBJ1-4; abundance: .
CDR3aa: ASTSDRGTMNTEAF; v_gene: TRBV5-4; d_gene: .; len: 14; j_gene: TRBJ1-1; abundance: .
CDR3aa: ASSLGGVETQY; v_gene: TRBV11-3; d_gene: .; len: 11; j_gene: TRBJ2-5; abundance: .
CDR3aa: ASSMPQTGGGHEQY; v_gene: TRBV19; d_gene: TRBD1; len: 14; j_gene: TRBJ2-7; abundance: .
CDR3aa: ASSFSGRVGEQF; v_gene: TRBV28; d_gene: .; len: 12; j_gene: TRBJ2-1; abundance: few
CDR3aa: ASSLPRGSYNEQF; v_gene: TRBV5-1; d_gene: .; len: 13; j_gene: TRBJ2-1; abundance: .
CDR3aa: ASRTATGVWADTQY; v_gene: TRBV18; d_gene: TRBD1; len: 14; j_gene: TRBJ2-3; abundance: .
CDR3aa: ASSLVGRARLDTEAF; v_gene: TRBV5-6; d_gene: .; len: 15; j_gene: TRBJ1-1; abundance: once
CDR3aa: ASRRGSGTEGTYGYT; v_gene: TRBV5-6; d_gene: TRBD1; len: 15; j_gene: TRBJ1-2; abundance: .
CDR3aa: ASSLAAGQGYQPQH; v_gene: TRBV5-5; d_gene: TRBD1; len: 14; j_gene: TRBJ1-5; abundance: .
CDR3aa: ASGAGGTSTDTQY; v_gene: TRBV2; d_gene: TRBD1; len: 13; j_gene: TRBJ2-3; abundance: .
CDR3aa: SAARGIGYT; v_gene: TRBV29-1; d_gene: .; len: 9; j_gene: TRBJ1-2; abundance: .
CDR3aa: SVAGDNYGYT; v_gene: TRBV29-1; d_gene: .; len: 10; j_gene: TRBJ1-2; abundance: .
CDR3aa: ASSEGLAGGVDTQY; v_gene: TRBV7-2; d_gene: TRBD2; len: 14; j_gene: TRBJ2-3; abundance: .
CDR3aa: ASSLPGGVGGNTIY; v_gene: TRBV7-9; d_gene: .; len: 14; j_gene: TRBJ1-3; abundance: .
CDR3aa: ASSARDRGQVTGELF; v_gene: TRBV9; d_gene: TRBD1; len: 15; j_gene: TRBJ2-2; abundance: .
CDR3aa: ASSLDGRRGDTQY; v_gene: TRBV7-2; d_gene: .; len: 13; j_gene: TRBJ2-3; abundance: .
CDR3aa: ASSRDRGWETQY; v_gene: TRBV6-1; d_gene: TRBD1; len: 12; j_gene: TRBJ2-5; abundance: .
CDR3aa: ASSLTESTEAF; v_gene: TRBV7-8; d_gene: .; len: 11; j_gene: TRBJ1-1; abundance: .
CDR3aa: ASSPLEGANSPLH; v_gene: TRBV18; d_gene: TRBD1; len: 13; j_gene: TRBJ1-6; abundance: .
CDR3aa: ASSQDKTRDIQY; v_gene: TRBV4-3; d_gene: .; len: 12; j_gene: TRBJ2-4; abundance: .
CDR3aa: SVELARGSSGNTIY; v_gene: TRBV29-1; d_gene: TRBD1; len: 14; j_gene: TRBJ1-3; abundance: .
CDR3aa: ASSLVGGGKTDTQY; v_gene: TRBV5-4; d_gene: TRBD1; len: 14; j_gene: TRBJ2-3; abundance: .
CDR3aa: ASTILAGGNNEQF; v_gene: TRBV5-1; d_gene: TRBD2; len: 13; j_gene: TRBJ2-1; abundance: .
CDR3aa: ASSKGSGRGGYT; v_gene: TRBV21-1; d_gene: .; len: 12; j_gene: TRBJ1-2; abundance: .
CDR3aa: ASSSPGGSGELF; v_gene: TRBV5-6; d_gene: TRBD2; len: 12; j_gene: TRBJ2-2; abundance: .
CDR3aa: ASSLRGRGDTEAF; v_gene: TRBV28; d_gene: .; len: 13; j_gene: TRBJ1-1; abundance: .
CDR3aa: ATAGTGYGYT; v_gene: TRBV28; d_gene: TRBD1; len: 10; j_gene: TRBJ1-2; abundance: .
CDR3aa: ASSGQY; v_gene: TRBV6-1; d_gene: .; len: 6; j_gene: TRBJ2-7; abundance: .
CDR3aa: ASSTTGTTGNEQY; v_gene: TRBV9; d_gene: .; len: 13; j_gene: TRBJ2-7; abundance: .
CDR3aa: ASSQDLGGLKTQY; v_gene: TRBV4-2; d_gene: .; len: 13; j_gene: TRBJ2-5; abundance: .
CDR3aa: ASSPGGNTEAF; v_gene: TRBV18; d_gene: .; len: 11; j_gene: TRBJ1-1; abundance: once
CDR3aa: ASTPGQANYGYT; v_gene: TRBV6-1; d_gene: TRBD1; len: 12; j_gene: TRBJ1-2; abundance: .
CDR3aa: ASSPSGDSEQY; v_gene: TRBV18; d_gene: TRBD2; len: 11; j_gene: .; abundance: .
CDR3aa: ARSLARGRDNEQF; v_gene: TRBV7-5; d_gene: .; len: 13; j_gene: TRBJ2-1; abundance: .